The source of this T cell receptor (beta chain) is a study of response to subunit inactivated influenza vaccine. TCRdb itself ran the RT-PCR reads through MiXCR, one entry per CDR3 protein. The sample records about 190,000 distinct CDR3 sequences, roughly an eighth being singletons. With regard to this clonotype: Its antigen is still unknown.

Overall study results and limits: Authors suggested seasonal influenza vaccinations each recruit few new T cells.

Trimming shortened V by 6 bases and J by 0 bases, and 15 bases separated the two germline ends. The CDR3 consists of 15 residues. Germline CDR1 reads LNHNV; CDR2 reads YYDKDF (reference sequence). The sequencing used CD8+ T cells sorted from PBMCs, collected approximately 5 days after vaccination. This clonotype originated in a middle-aged man who received an inactivated influenza vaccine. V is TRBV15 and J is TRBJ2-7; the D gene is possibly TRBD2 (6 bases). DNA of the CDR3: TGTGCCACCAGAGAAGGTCGGGGGAGCTCCTACGAGCAGTACTTC. Residues: CATREGRGSSYEQYF.